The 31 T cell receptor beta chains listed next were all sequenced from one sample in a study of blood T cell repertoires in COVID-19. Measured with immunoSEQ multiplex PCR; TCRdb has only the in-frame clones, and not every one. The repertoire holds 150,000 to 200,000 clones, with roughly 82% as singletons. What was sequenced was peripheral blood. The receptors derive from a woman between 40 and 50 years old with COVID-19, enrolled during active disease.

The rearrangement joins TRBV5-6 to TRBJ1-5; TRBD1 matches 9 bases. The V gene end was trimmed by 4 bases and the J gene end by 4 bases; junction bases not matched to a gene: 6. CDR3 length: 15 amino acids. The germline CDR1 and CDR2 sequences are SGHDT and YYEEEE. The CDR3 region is CASSRTGVPNQPQHF. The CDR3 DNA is TGTGCCAGCAGCCGGACAGGGGTTCCAAATCAGCCCCAGCATTTT.

The CDR3 nucleotides read TGTGGATCCGGACTAGCCCAAGTGTACAATGAGCAGTTCTTC. Its protein is CGSGLAQVYNEQFF. This chain joins TRBV2 and TRBJ2-1; 8 bases fit TRBD2. CDR1 and CDR2 (germline): SNHLY, FYNNEI. The CDR3 loop spans 14 amino acids.

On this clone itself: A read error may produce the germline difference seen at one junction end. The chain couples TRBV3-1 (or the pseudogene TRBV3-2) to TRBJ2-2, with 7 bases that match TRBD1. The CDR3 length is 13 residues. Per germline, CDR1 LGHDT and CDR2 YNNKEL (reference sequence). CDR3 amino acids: CASGRGNAGELFF. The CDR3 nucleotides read TGTGCCAGCGGCAGGGGGAACGCCGGGGAGCTGTTTTTT.

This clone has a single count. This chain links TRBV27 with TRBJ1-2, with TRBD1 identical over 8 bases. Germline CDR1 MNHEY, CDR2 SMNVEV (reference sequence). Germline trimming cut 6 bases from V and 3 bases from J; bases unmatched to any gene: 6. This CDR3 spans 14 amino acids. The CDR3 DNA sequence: TGTGCCAGCAGGAAACAGGGGGAATACTATGGCTACACCTTC. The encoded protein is CASRKQGEYYGYTF.

The CDR3 reads CASSALLGTTNEKLFF. Here the CDR3 DNA reads TGTGCCAGCAGTGCGCTTCTAGGAACAACTAATGAAAAACTGTTTTTT. The chain is built from TRBV6-2 or TRBV6-3 and TRBJ1-4; D unresolved. Germline V lookup: CDR1 MNHEY, CDR2 SVGEGT. The germline V and J ends were trimmed by 5 bases and 0 bases, with 13 bases remaining between them. The CDR3 totals 16 residues.

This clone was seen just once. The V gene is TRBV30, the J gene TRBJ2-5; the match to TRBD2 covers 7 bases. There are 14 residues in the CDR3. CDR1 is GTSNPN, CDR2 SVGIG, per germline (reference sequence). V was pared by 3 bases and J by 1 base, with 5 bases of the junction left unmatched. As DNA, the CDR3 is TGTGCCTGGAGGCGCGGGAGAGCCCAAGAGACCCAGTACTTC. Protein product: CAWRRGRAQETQYF.

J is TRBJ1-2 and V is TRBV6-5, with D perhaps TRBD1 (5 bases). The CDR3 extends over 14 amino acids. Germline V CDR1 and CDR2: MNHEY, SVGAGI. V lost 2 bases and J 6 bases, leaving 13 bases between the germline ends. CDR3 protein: CASSYGASLDGYTF. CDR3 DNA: TGTGCCAGCAGTTACGGGGCCAGCCTAGATGGCTACACCTTC.

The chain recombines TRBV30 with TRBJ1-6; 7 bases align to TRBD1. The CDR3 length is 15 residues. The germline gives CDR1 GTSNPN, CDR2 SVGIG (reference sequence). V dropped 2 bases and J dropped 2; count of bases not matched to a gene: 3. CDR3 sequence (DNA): TGTGCCTGGAGTTCCGGGACAGCCTATAATTCACCCCTCCACTTT. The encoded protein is CAWSSGTAYNSPLHF.

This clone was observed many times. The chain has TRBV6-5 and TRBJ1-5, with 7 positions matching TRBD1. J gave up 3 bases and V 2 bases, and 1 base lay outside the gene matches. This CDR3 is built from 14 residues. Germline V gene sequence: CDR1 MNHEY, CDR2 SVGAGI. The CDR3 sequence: CASSYQGVNQPQHF. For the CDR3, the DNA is TGTGCCAGCAGTTACCAGGGGGTCAATCAGCCCCAGCATTTT.

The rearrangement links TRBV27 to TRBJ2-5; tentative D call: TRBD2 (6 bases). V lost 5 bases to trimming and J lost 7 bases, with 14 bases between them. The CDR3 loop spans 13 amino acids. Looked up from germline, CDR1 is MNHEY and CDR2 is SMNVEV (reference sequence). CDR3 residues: CASSPIGGWTQYF. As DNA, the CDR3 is TGTGCCAGCAGTCCCATTGGGGGGTGGACCCAGTACTTC.

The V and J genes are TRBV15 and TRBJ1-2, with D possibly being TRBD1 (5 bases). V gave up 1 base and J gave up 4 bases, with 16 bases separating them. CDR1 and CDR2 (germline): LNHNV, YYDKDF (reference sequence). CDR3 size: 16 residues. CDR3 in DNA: TGTGCCACCAGCAGAGTTGGGGCCACCACCCTCTATGGCTACACCTTC. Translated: CATSRVGATTLYGYTF. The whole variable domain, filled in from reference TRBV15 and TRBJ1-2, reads DAMVIQNPRYQVTQFGKPVTLSCSQTLNHNVMYWYQQKSSQAPKLLFHYYDKDFNNEADTPDNFQSRRPNTSFCFLDIRSPGLGDTAMYLCATSRVGATTLYGYTFGSGTRLTVV.

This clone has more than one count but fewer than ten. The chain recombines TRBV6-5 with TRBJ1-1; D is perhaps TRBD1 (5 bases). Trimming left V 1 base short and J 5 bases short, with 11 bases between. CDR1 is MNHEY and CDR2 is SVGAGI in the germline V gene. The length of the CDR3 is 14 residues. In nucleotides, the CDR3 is TGTGCCAGCAGTTACTTACATCAGGGAACTGAAGCTTTCTTT. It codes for CASSYLHQGTEAFF.

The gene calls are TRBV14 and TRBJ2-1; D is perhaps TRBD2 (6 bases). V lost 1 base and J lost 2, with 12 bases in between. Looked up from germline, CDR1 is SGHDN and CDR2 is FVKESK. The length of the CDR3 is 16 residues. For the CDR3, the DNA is TGTGCCAGCAGCCAAGTCACCGGGGGACCCTACAATGAGCAGTTCTTC. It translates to CASSQVTGGPYNEQFF.

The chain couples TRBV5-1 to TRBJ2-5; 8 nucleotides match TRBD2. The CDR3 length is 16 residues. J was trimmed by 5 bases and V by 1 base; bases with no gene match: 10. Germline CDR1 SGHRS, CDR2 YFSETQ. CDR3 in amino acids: CASSLTVAGTGETQYF. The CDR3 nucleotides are TGCGCCAGCAGCTTGACCGTAGCGGGAACTGGTGAGACCCAGTACTTC.

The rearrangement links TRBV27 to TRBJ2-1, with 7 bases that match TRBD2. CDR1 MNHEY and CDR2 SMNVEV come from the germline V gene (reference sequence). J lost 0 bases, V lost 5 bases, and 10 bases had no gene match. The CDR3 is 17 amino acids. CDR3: CASSPILTSASYNEQFF. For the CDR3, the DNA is TGTGCCAGCAGTCCGATCTTAACTAGCGCCTCCTACAATGAGCAGTTCTTC.

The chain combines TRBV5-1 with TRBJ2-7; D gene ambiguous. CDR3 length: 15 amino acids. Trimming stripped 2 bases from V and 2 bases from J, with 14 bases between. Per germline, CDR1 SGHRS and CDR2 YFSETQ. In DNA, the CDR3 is TGCGCCAGCAGCTTCCCGGCTGGCGGCACCTACGAGCAGTACTTC. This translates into CASSFPAGGTYEQYF.

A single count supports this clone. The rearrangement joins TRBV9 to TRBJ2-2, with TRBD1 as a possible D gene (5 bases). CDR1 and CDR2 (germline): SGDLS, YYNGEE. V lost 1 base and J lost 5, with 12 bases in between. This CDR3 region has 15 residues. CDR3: CASSVHHKGTGELFF. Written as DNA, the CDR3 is TGTGCCAGCAGCGTACATCATAAGGGGACCGGGGAGCTGTTTTTT.

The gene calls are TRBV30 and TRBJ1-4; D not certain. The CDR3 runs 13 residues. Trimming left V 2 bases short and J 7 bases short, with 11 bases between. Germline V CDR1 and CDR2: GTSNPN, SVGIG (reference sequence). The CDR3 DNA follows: TGTGCCTGGAGTCAATGGAGGGCTGAAAAACTGTTTTTT. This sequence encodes CAWSQWRAEKLFF.

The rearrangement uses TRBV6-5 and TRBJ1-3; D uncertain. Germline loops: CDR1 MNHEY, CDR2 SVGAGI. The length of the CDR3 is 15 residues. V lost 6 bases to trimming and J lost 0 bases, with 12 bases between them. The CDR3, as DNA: TGTGCCAGCAGAAGCAGACAAGTCTCTGGAAACACCATATATTTT. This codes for CASRSRQVSGNTIYF.

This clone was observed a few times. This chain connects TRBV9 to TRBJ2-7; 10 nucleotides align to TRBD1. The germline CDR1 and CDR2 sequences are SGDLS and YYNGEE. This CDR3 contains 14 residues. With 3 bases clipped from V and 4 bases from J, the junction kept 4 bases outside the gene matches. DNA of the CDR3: TGTGCCAGCAGCGGGACAGGGGGGATGTACGAGCAGTACTTC. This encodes CASSGTGGMYEQYF. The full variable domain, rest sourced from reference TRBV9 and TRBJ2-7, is DSGVTQTPKHLITATGQRVTLRCSPRSGDLSVYWYQQSLDQGLQFLIQYYNGEERAKGNILERFSAQQFPDLHSELNLSSLELGDSALYFCASSGTGGMYEQYFGPGTRLTVT.

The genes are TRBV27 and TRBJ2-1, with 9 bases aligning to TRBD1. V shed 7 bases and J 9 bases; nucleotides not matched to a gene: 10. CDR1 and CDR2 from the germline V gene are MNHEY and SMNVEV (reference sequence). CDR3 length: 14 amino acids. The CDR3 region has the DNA TGTGCCAGCACCCCGGGACAGGGAGTCTCTGAGCAGTTCTTC. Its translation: CASTPGQGVSEQFF.

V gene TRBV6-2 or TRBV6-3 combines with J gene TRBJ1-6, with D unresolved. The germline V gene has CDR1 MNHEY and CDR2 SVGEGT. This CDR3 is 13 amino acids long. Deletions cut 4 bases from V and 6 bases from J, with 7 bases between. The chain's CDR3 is CASSFGPNSPLHF. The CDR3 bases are TGTGCCAGCAGTTTTGGGCCTAATTCACCCCTCCACTTT.

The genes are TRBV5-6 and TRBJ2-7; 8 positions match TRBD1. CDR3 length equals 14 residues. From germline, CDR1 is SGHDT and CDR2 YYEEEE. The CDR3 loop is CASRLDRAGYEQYV. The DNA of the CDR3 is TGTGCCAGCAGGTTGGACAGGGCGGGCTACGAGCAGTACGTC.

This chain's CDR3 is CASSPRLAGGLNEQFF. CDR3 DNA sequence: TGTGCCAGCAGCCCCCGACTAGCGGGGGGACTCAATGAGCAGTTCTTC. The chain is built from TRBV11-2 and TRBJ2-1; 13 bases are shared with TRBD2. Losses at the gene ends were 5 bases for V and 6 bases for J; bases not matched to a gene: 7. Per the germline V gene, CDR1 is SGHAT and CDR2 is FQNNGV. The CDR3 length is 16 residues. The entire variable domain, with the rest obtained from reference TRBV11-2 and TRBJ2-1, is as follows: EAGVAQSPRYKIIEKRQSVAFWCNPISGHATLYWYQQILGQGPKLLIQFQNNGVVDDSQLPKDRFSAERLKGVDSTLKIQPAKLEDSAVYLCASSPRLAGGLNEQFFGPGTRLTVL.

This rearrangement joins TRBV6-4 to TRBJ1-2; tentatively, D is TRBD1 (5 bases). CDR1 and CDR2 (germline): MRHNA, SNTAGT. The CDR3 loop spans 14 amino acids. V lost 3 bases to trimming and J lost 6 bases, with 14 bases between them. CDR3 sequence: CASSEDSSSNGYTF. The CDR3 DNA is TGTGCCAGCAGTGAAGACAGTTCGAGTAATGGCTACACCTTC.

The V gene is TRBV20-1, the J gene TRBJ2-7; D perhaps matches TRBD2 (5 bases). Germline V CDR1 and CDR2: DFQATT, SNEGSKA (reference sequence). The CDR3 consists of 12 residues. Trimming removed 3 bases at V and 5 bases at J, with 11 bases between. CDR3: CSASDGIDEQYF. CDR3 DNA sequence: TGCAGTGCTAGTGACGGGATCGACGAGCAGTACTTC.

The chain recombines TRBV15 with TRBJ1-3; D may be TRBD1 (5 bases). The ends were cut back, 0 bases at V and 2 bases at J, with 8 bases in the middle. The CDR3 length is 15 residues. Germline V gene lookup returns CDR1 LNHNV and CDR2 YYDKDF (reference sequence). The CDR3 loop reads CATSRDVTAGNTIYF. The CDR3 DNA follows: TGTGCCACCAGCAGAGATGTGACAGCTGGAAACACCATATATTTT.

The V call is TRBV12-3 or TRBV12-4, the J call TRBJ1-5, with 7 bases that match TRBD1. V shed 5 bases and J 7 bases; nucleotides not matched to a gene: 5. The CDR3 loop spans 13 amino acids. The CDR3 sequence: CASSTGAGQPQHF. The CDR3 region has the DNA TGTGCCAGCAGTACAGGGGCCGGACAGCCCCAGCATTTT.

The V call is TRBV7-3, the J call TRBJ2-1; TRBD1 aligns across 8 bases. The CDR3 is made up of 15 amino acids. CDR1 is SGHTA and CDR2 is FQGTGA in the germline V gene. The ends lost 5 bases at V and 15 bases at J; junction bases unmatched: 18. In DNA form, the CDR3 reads TGTGCCAGCAGCGCCTCGACAGGGGCAGGCCACCGACCGTTCTTC. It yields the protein CASSASTGAGHRPFF. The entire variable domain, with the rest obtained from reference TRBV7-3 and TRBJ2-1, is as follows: GAGVSQTPSNKVTEKGKYVELRCDPISGHTALYWYRQSLGQGPEFLIYFQGTGAADDSGLPNDRFFAVRPEGSVSTLKIQRTERGDSAVYLCASSASTGAGHRPFFGPGTRLTVL.

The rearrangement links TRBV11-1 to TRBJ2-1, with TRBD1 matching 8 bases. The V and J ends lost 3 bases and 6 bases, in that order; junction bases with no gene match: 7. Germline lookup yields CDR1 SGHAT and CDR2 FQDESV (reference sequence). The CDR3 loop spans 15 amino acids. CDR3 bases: TGTGCCAGCAGCTTTAAGAGACAGGGGTTCAATGAGCAGTTCTTC. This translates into CASSFKRQGFNEQFF.

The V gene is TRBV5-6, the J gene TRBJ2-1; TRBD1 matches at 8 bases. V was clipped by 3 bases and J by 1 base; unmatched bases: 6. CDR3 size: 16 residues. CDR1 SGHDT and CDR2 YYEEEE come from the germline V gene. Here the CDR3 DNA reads TGTGCCAGCAGCTCCATTCGACAGGGGTCCTACAATGAGCAGTTCTTC. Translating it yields CASSSIRQGSYNEQFF.